These T cell receptor beta chains were read from a single sample in a study of blood T cell repertoires in COVID-19. Here immunoSEQ multiplex PCR was the method, and the copy in TCRdb shows in-frame clones only, minus some. The sample lists some 120,000 clones; more than 75% were seen once. The sample consisted of peripheral blood. The receptor set was obtained from a man aged 65 to 85 with acute or convalescent COVID-19. The CDR3 runs from the conserved cysteine through the conserved F or W. D genes are given only for firm matches. Size tells how often a clone was seen (once, few, many) or the class of an expanded clone, and some rows leave it out.

D gene: TRBD1
J gene: TRBJ1-2
V gene: TRBV7-9
clone size: NA
CDR3 protein: CASSSKTGALYGYTF
CDR3 DNA: TGTGCCAGCAGCTCGAAGACAGGGGCCCTTTATGGCTACACCTTC

D gene: TRBD1
J gene: TRBJ2-7
V gene: TRBV5-1
clone size: NA
CDR3 protein: CASSLKQGATEQYF
CDR3 DNA: TGCGCCAGCAGCTTGAAACAGGGGGCGACCGAGCAGTACTTC

D gene: TRBD1
J gene: TRBJ1-1
V gene: TRBV28
clone size: NA
CDR3 protein: CASSFGGTGPTEAFF
CDR3 DNA: TGTGCCAGCAGTTTCGGAGGGACAGGGCCCACTGAAGCTTTCTTT

D gene: TRBD1
J gene: TRBJ1-2
V gene: TRBV3-1/TRBV3-2
clone size: NA
CDR3 protein: CASSRTPDRNVYGYTF
CDR3 DNA: TGTGCCAGCAGCCGGACACCGGACAGGAATGTTTATGGCTACACCTTC

D gene: TRBD1
J gene: TRBJ1-3
V gene: TRBV4-2
clone size: NA
CDR3 protein: CASSHLDRASGNTIYF
CDR3 DNA: TGTGCCAGCAGCCACCTGGACAGGGCCTCTGGAAACACCATATATTTT

D gene: NA
J gene: TRBJ1-2
V gene: TRBV6-5
clone size: NA
CDR3 protein: CASSYGTRDYGYTF
CDR3 DNA: TGTGCCAGCAGTTATGGGACTCGGGACTATGGCTACACCTTC

D gene: TRBD1
J gene: TRBJ1-6
V gene: TRBV5-5
clone size: NA
CDR3 protein: CASSLGQGGSPLHF
CDR3 DNA: TGTGCCAGCAGCTTAGGACAGGGTGGATCACCCCTCCACTTT

D gene: TRBD1
J gene: TRBJ2-1
V gene: TRBV5-6
clone size: NA
CDR3 protein: CASSERYRGSHEQFF
CDR3 DNA: TGTGCCAGCAGCGAGAGGTACAGGGGATCCCATGAGCAGTTCTTC

D gene: NA
J gene: TRBJ1-2
V gene: TRBV6-1
clone size: NA
CDR3 protein: CASSEAFDRYGYTF
CDR3 DNA: TGTGCCAGCAGTGAAGCCTTCGACAGATATGGCTACACCTTC

D gene: NA
J gene: TRBJ1-5
V gene: TRBV2
clone size: NA
CDR3 protein: CASSVMTGNQPQHF
CDR3 DNA: TGTGCCAGCAGTGTTATGACAGGCAATCAGCCCCAGCATTTT

D gene: NA
J gene: TRBJ1-5
V gene: TRBV19
clone size: NA
CDR3 protein: CASSDLGTGDQPQHF
CDR3 DNA: TGTGCCAGTAGTGATTTAGGAACGGGAGATCAGCCCCAGCATTTT

D gene: NA
J gene: TRBJ1-1
V gene: TRBV2
clone size: NA
CDR3 protein: CASSGTRRAFF
CDR3 DNA: TGTGCCAGCAGTGGGACAAGAAGGGCTTTCTTT

D gene: TRBD2
J gene: TRBJ2-7
V gene: TRBV5-1
clone size: NA
CDR3 protein: CASSLDISGVYEQYF
CDR3 DNA: TGCGCCAGCAGCTTGGACATTAGCGGGGTCTACGAGCAGTACTTC

D gene: TRBD2
J gene: TRBJ2-3
V gene: TRBV9
clone size: NA
CDR3 protein: CASSVGLAGGLTDTQYF
CDR3 DNA: TGTGCCAGCAGCGTAGGACTAGCGGGAGGATTGACAGATACGCAGTATTTT

D gene: NA
J gene: TRBJ1-4
V gene: TRBV18
clone size: NA
CDR3 protein: CASSRSFPGSTNEKLFF
CDR3 DNA: TGTGCCAGCTCGCGATCATTCCCGGGATCAACTAATGAAAAACTGTTTTTT

D gene: NA
J gene: TRBJ2-3
V gene: TRBV5-1
clone size: few
CDR3 protein: CASSLVTRSTDTQYF
CDR3 DNA: TGCGCCAGCAGCTTGGTAACTAGGAGCACAGATACGCAGTATTTT

D gene: NA
J gene: TRBJ2-1
V gene: TRBV27
clone size: NA
CDR3 protein: CASSPNSGVSYNEQFF
CDR3 DNA: TGTGCCAGCAGTCCCAACTCCGGGGTTTCTTACAATGAGCAGTTCTTC

D gene: TRBD1
J gene: TRBJ1-2
V gene: TRBV28
clone size: NA
CDR3 protein: CASTWGQGSYGYTF
CDR3 DNA: TGTGCCAGCACCTGGGGACAGGGGAGTTATGGCTACACCTTC

D gene: NA
J gene: TRBJ1-2
V gene: TRBV10-3
clone size: few
CDR3 protein: CAAGRQGSWGYTF
CDR3 DNA: TGTGCCGCAGGACGGCAGGGGAGTTGGGGCTACACCTTC

D gene: NA
J gene: TRBJ2-7
V gene: TRBV28
clone size: NA
CDR3 protein: CASSLSRGPYEQYF
CDR3 DNA: TGTGCCAGCAGTTTAAGCAGGGGCCCCTACGAGCAGTACTTC

D gene: NA
J gene: TRBJ1-6
V gene: TRBV9
clone size: once
CDR3 protein: CASSVGNPLSSDSPLHF
CDR3 DNA: TGTGCCAGCAGCGTAGGTAATCCTTTGTCATCAGATTCACCCCTCCACTTT

D gene: NA
J gene: TRBJ1-5
V gene: TRBV28
clone size: NA
CDR3 protein: CASSLYEARRGLGQPQHF
CDR3 DNA: TGTGCCAGCAGTTTATACGAGGCACGCAGGGGCTTAGGTCAGCCCCAGCATTTT

D gene: NA
J gene: TRBJ1-2
V gene: TRBV6-1
clone size: NA
CDR3 protein: CASSERAGRSSYTF
CDR3 DNA: TGTGCCAGCAGTGAAAGGGCAGGGAGGAGTAGCTACACCTTC

D gene: NA
J gene: TRBJ2-7
V gene: TRBV6-5
clone size: NA
CDR3 protein: CASIKGTRVDEQYF
CDR3 DNA: TGTGCCAGCATTAAAGGGACACGGGTTGACGAGCAGTACTTC

D gene: TRBD1
J gene: TRBJ1-2
V gene: TRBV19
clone size: NA
CDR3 protein: CASSMWTGYGYGYTF
CDR3 DNA: TGTGCCAGTAGTATGTGGACAGGGTACGGCTATGGCTACACCTTC

D gene: NA
J gene: TRBJ2-3
V gene: TRBV5-6
clone size: NA
CDR3 protein: CASSFAGGKADTQYF
CDR3 DNA: TGTGCCAGCAGCTTTGCAGGGGGGAAAGCAGATACGCAGTATTTT

D gene: TRBD2
J gene: TRBJ2-7
V gene: TRBV19
clone size: NA
CDR3 protein: CASSPPGRGGAYEQYF
CDR3 DNA: TGTGCCAGTAGTCCTCCGGGTCGGGGGGGCGCTTACGAGCAGTACTTC

D gene: NA
J gene: TRBJ1-2
V gene: TRBV5-6
clone size: NA
CDR3 protein: CASSLAPDPGNGYTF
CDR3 DNA: TGTGCCAGCAGCTTGGCCCCGGACCCCGGGAATGGCTACACCTTC

D gene: NA
J gene: TRBJ1-3
V gene: TRBV5-1
clone size: few
CDR3 protein: CASSLGPGNSGNTIYF
CDR3 DNA: TGCGCCAGCAGCTTGGGCCCGGGTAACTCTGGAAACACCATATATTTT

D gene: TRBD1
J gene: TRBJ1-2
V gene: TRBV6-5
clone size: few
CDR3 protein: CASRPPGQGGRGYTF
CDR3 DNA: TGTGCCAGCAGACCACCGGGACAGGGCGGTCGGGGCTACACCTTC

D gene: TRBD1
J gene: TRBJ1-2
V gene: TRBV3-1/TRBV3-2
clone size: NA
CDR3 protein: CASSVRTGGGGRGYTF
CDR3 DNA: TGTGCCAGCAGCGTCCGAACAGGGGGCGGGGGTAGGGGCTACACCTTC

D gene: NA
J gene: TRBJ1-6
V gene: TRBV5-1
clone size: NA
CDR3 protein: CASSLVQANSPLHF
CDR3 DNA: TGCGCCAGCAGCTTGGTCCAGGCAAATTCACCCCTCCACTTT

D gene: TRBD1
J gene: TRBJ1-2
V gene: TRBV9
clone size: NA
CDR3 protein: CASSVEGGDYGYTF
CDR3 DNA: TGTGCCAGCAGCGTAGAAGGGGGCGACTATGGCTACACCTTC

D gene: TRBD1
J gene: TRBJ1-5
V gene: TRBV28
clone size: NA
CDR3 protein: CASRTPLSGGSQPQHF
CDR3 DNA: TGTGCCAGCAGGACGCCCCTTTCAGGGGGAAGTCAGCCCCAGCATTTT

D gene: TRBD2
J gene: TRBJ2-1
V gene: TRBV30
clone size: once
CDR3 protein: CAWGRTSDSYNEQFF
CDR3 DNA: TGTGCCTGGGGGCGGACTAGCGACTCCTACAATGAGCAGTTCTTC

D gene: TRBD1
J gene: TRBJ2-3
V gene: TRBV6-6
clone size: NA
CDR3 protein: CASRRTGTSTDTQYF
CDR3 DNA: TGTGCCAGCAGAAGGACAGGGACTAGCACAGATACGCAGTATTTT

D gene: NA
J gene: TRBJ1-2
V gene: TRBV2
clone size: NA
CDR3 protein: CASVATAYYGYTF
CDR3 DNA: TGTGCCAGCGTCGCGACAGCGTATTATGGCTACACCTTC

D gene: NA
J gene: TRBJ2-6
V gene: TRBV10-3
clone size: NA
CDR3 protein: CAISQGSSGANVLTF
CDR3 DNA: TGTGCCATCAGTCAGGGATCCTCTGGGGCCAACGTCCTGACTTTC

D gene: NA
J gene: TRBJ1-1
V gene: TRBV27
clone size: NA
CDR3 protein: CASSLSRNTEAFF
CDR3 DNA: TGTGCCAGCAGTTTGTCCAGGAACACTGAAGCTTTCTTT

D gene: TRBD1
J gene: TRBJ1-6
V gene: TRBV5-1
clone size: few
CDR3 protein: CASSTGQGAGSNSPLHF
CDR3 DNA: TGCGCCAGCAGCACGGGACAGGGGGCAGGTTCTAATTCACCCCTCCACTTT

D gene: NA
J gene: TRBJ1-5
V gene: TRBV10-3
clone size: NA
CDR3 protein: CAMTGAPRQPQHF
CDR3 DNA: TGTGCCATGACAGGAGCCCCTAGGCAGCCCCAGCATTTT

D gene: NA
J gene: TRBJ1-5
V gene: TRBV6-1
clone size: NA
CDR3 protein: CASSEGSSNQPQHF
CDR3 DNA: TGTGCCAGCAGTGAAGGCAGTTCCAATCAGCCCCAGCATTTT

D gene: NA
J gene: TRBJ2-7
V gene: TRBV15
clone size: NA
CDR3 protein: CATSRSNGQEEQYF
CDR3 DNA: TGTGCCACCAGCAGATCTAATGGGCAGGAAGAGCAGTACTTC

D gene: NA
J gene: TRBJ2-2
V gene: TRBV28
clone size: NA
CDR3 protein: CATSRPGKNTGELFF
CDR3 DNA: TGTGCCACCTCTCGACCGGGGAAGAACACCGGGGAGCTGTTTTTT

D gene: NA
J gene: TRBJ2-1
V gene: TRBV5-1
clone size: NA
CDR3 protein: CASSAGQTYNEQFF
CDR3 DNA: TGCGCCAGCAGCGCGGGACAGACATACAATGAGCAGTTCTTC

D gene: TRBD1
J gene: TRBJ1-4
V gene: TRBV29-1
clone size: NA
CDR3 protein: CSGGRTGVGEKLFF
CDR3 DNA: TGCAGCGGGGGGAGGACAGGGGTTGGTGAAAAACTGTTTTTT

D gene: TRBD1
J gene: TRBJ2-2
V gene: TRBV15
clone size: NA
CDR3 protein: CATRGGRQGAPTGELFF
CDR3 DNA: TGTGCCACCAGGGGGGGCCGACAGGGGGCGCCCACCGGGGAGCTGTTTTTT

D gene: TRBD1
J gene: TRBJ1-1
V gene: TRBV5-4
clone size: NA
CDR3 protein: CASSPLTGSTEAFF
CDR3 DNA: TGTGCCAGCAGCCCGCTGACAGGGTCCACTGAAGCTTTCTTT

D gene: NA
J gene: TRBJ2-1
V gene: TRBV5-1
clone size: NA
CDR3 protein: CASSLGVNNEQFF
CDR3 DNA: TGCGCCAGCAGCTTGGGCGTTAACAATGAGCAGTTCTTC

D gene: NA
J gene: TRBJ2-5
V gene: TRBV18
clone size: once
CDR3 protein: CASSPQRAGKETQYF
CDR3 DNA: TGTGCCAGCTCACCACAGCGGGCGGGGAAAGAGACCCAGTACTTC

D gene: NA
J gene: TRBJ1-5
V gene: TRBV5-1
clone size: NA
CDR3 protein: CASSLAGGPENQPQHF
CDR3 DNA: TGCGCCAGCAGCTTGGCAGGAGGCCCGGAAAATCAGCCCCAGCATTTT

D gene: TRBD1
J gene: TRBJ2-7
V gene: TRBV5-1
clone size: NA
CDR3 protein: CASSLPGQGSYEQYF
CDR3 DNA: TGCGCCAGCAGCTTACCGGGACAGGGCTCCTACGAGCAGTACTTC

D gene: TRBD2
J gene: TRBJ2-5
V gene: TRBV5-1
clone size: NA
CDR3 protein: CATSSVGGETQYF
CDR3 DNA: TGCGCCACCTCCTCCGTGGGGGGGGAGACCCAGTACTTC

D gene: NA
J gene: TRBJ1-2
V gene: TRBV10-2
clone size: once
CDR3 protein: CASSETGLYGYTF
CDR3 DNA: TGCGCCAGCAGTGAGACAGGCCTCTATGGCTACACCTTC

D gene: NA
J gene: TRBJ2-7
V gene: TRBV3-1/TRBV3-2
clone size: NA
CDR3 protein: CASSAPSVQYF
CDR3 DNA: TGTGCCAGCAGCGCCCCCAGTGTGCAGTACTTC

D gene: TRBD2
J gene: TRBJ2-5
V gene: TRBV10-3
clone size: NA
CDR3 protein: CAMSAGAVFSQETQYF
CDR3 DNA: TGTGCCATGTCCGCGGGAGCCGTCTTTTCCCAAGAGACCCAGTACTTC

D gene: NA
J gene: TRBJ2-5
V gene: TRBV11-3
clone size: NA
CDR3 protein: CASSLNGGPGETQYF
CDR3 DNA: TGTGCCAGCAGCTTAAACGGAGGGCCCGGTGAGACCCAGTACTTC

D gene: NA
J gene: TRBJ2-1
V gene: TRBV24-1
clone size: NA
CDR3 protein: CAIEGRRSSYNEQFF
CDR3 DNA: TGTGCCATCGAAGGACGGAGGAGCTCCTACAATGAGCAGTTCTTC

D gene: NA
J gene: TRBJ1-3
V gene: TRBV5-1
clone size: NA
CDR3 protein: CASSPGQGGRNTIYF
CDR3 DNA: TGCGCCAGCAGCCCAGGTCAGGGAGGAAGAAACACCATATATTTT